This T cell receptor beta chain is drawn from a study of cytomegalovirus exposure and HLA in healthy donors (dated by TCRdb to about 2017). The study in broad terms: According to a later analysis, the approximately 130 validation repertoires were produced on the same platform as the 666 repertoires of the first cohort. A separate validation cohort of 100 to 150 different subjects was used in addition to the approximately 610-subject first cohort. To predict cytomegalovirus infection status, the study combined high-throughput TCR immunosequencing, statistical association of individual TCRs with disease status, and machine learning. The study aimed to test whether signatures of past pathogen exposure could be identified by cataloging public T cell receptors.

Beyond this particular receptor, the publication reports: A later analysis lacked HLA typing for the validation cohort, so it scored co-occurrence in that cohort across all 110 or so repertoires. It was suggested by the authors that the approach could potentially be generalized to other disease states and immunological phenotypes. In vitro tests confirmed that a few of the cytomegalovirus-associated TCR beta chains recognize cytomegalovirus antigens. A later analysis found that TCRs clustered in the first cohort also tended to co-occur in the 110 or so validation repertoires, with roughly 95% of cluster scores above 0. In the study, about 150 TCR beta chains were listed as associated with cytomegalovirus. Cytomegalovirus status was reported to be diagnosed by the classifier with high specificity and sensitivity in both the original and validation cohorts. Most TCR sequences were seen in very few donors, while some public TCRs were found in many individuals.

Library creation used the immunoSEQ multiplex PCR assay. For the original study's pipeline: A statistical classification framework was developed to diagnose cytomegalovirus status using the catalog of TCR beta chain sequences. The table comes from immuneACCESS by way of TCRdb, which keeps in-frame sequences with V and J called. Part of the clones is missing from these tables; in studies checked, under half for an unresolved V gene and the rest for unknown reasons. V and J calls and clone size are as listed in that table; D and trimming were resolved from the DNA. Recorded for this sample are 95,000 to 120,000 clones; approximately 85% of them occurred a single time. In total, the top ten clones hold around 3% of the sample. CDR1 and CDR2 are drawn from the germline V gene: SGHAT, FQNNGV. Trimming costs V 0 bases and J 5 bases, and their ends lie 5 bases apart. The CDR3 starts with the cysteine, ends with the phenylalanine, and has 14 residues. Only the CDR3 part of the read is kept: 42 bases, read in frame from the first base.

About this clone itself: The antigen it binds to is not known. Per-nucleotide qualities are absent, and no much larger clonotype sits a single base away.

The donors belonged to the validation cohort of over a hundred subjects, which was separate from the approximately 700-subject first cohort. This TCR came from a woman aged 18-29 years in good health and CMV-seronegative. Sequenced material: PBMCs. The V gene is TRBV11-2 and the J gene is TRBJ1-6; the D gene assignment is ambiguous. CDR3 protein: CASSLDPDNSPLHF. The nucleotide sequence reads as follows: TGTGCCAGCAGCTTAGATCCGGATAATTCACCCCTCCACTTT.